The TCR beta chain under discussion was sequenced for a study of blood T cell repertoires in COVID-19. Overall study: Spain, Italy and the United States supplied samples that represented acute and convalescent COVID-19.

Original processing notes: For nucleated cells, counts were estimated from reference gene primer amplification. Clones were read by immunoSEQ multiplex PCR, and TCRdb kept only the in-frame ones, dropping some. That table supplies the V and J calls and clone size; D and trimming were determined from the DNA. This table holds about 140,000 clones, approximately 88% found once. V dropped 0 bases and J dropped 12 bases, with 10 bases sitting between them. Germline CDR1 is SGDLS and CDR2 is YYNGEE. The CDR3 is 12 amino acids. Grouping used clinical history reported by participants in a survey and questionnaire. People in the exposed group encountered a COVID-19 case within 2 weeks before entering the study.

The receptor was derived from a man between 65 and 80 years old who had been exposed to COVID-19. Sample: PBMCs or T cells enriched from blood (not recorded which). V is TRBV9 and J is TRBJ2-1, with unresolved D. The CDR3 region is CASSVVQSLQFF. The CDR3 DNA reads TGTGCCAGCAGCGTAGTGCAGTCGCTGCAGTTCTTC.